This TCR beta chain appears in the sequencing data of a study of cytomegalovirus exposure and HLA in healthy donors. On the study more broadly: The approximately 610 first-cohort repertoires shared a platform with the roughly 110 validation repertoires, as reported in a later analysis.

General study results and limits: First-cohort TCR clusters were later found to tend to co-occur in the roughly 120 validation repertoires. Cytomegalovirus association was listed for roughly 160 TCR beta chains.

Separate from the approximately 600-subject first cohort was the approximately 120-subject validation cohort, to which the donors belonged. Notes on this clone: Its matching antigen is unknown.

Germline values: CDR1 ENHRY, CDR2 SYGVKD. The V gene end was trimmed by 5 bases and the J gene end by 1 base; junction bases not matched to a gene: 2. The CDR3 is 14 residues long. Some clones are missing from TCRdb's copy, which holds only in-frame ones; the method was immunoSEQ multiplex PCR. This table has 350,000 or so clones, 70% to 90% appearing once. The J gene is TRBJ1-1, the V gene TRBV10-3, with TRBD1 matching 9 bases. This receptor was obtained from a woman aged 18-35 years in good health and CMV-seronegative. Sequenced: PBMCs. CDR3 region: CAISSDRGNTEAFF. CDR3 bases: TGTGCCATCAGTTCGGACAGGGGGAACACTGAAGCTTTCTTT.